This passage covers 6 T cell receptor beta chains from one sample sequenced in a study of spatial heterogeneity in lung cancer. TCRdb reprocessed the 5' RACE reads with MiXCR, giving one entry per CDR3 protein. Of about 44,000 distinct CDR3 sequences listed, approximately 15% are singletons. Sample time point: sample taken at primary tumor resection. Whole RNA was taken from tumor, nontumor lung or frozen PBMC; it was then sequenced unsorted. Sequences were derived from PBMCs, sampled at surgery. These receptors were obtained from a male donor with early-stage non-small cell lung cancer.

The gene calls are TRBV20-1 and TRBJ2-6; no firm D call. The CDR3 is made up of 14 amino acids. Trimming stripped 5 bases from V and 3 bases from J, with 11 bases between. Germline V gives CDR1 DFQATT, CDR2 SNEGSKA (reference sequence). The DNA of the CDR3 is TGCAGTGCTCCCCAGCAGGTTGGGGCCAACGTCCTGACTTTC. It codes for CSAPQQVGANVLTF.

The genes are TRBV28 and TRBJ2-3; possible D gene TRBD2, 6 bases. The CDR3 is 14 amino acids. Trimming shortened V by 6 bases and J by 4 bases, and 14 bases separated the two germline ends. Germline assignment: CDR1 MDHEN and CDR2 SYDVKM. CDR3 sequence: CASRNGGSADTQYF. The CDR3 bases are TGTGCCAGCAGAAACGGGGGTTCGGCAGATACGCAGTATTTT.

This clonotype was seen a few times. The V and J genes are TRBV6-6 and TRBJ2-5; possible D gene TRBD2, 6 bases. V lost 0 bases and J 1 base, leaving 6 bases between the germline ends. This CDR3 has 14 residues. Germline loops: CDR1 MNHNY, CDR2 SVGAGI (reference sequence). The CDR3 region is CASSYSGGQETQYF. CDR3 nucleotide sequence: TGTGCCAGCAGTTACTCGGGAGGCCAAGAGACCCAGTACTTC.

This clonotype has at least ten counts. The chain joins TRBV3-1 to TRBJ2-2, with TRBD2 as a possible D gene (6 bases). Germline V gene lookup returns CDR1 LGHDT and CDR2 YNNKEL (reference sequence). CDR3 size: 14 residues. The germline V and J ends were trimmed by 8 bases and 1 base, with 11 bases remaining between them. CDR3 in DNA: TGTGCCAGCGCGGGGACGGAGAACACCGGGGAGCTGTTTTTT. Amino acids: CASAGTENTGELFF. Filled out from reference TRBV3-1 and TRBJ2-2, the complete variable domain reads DTAVSQTPKYLVTQMGNDKSIKCEQNLGHDTMYWYKQDSKKFLKIMFSYNNKELIINETVPNRFSPKSPDKAHLNLHINSLELGDSAVYFCASAGTENTGELFFGEGSRLTVL.

Many counts were recorded for this clonotype. The chain recombines TRBV28 with TRBJ2-7; maybe TRBD2 (6 bases). The CDR3 is 15 amino acids. CDR1 MDHEN and CDR2 SYDVKM come from the germline V gene. The ends were cut back, 2 bases at V and 0 bases at J, with 11 bases in the middle. CDR3 sequence reads: CASSLIGGPSYEQYF. The DNA of the CDR3 is TGTGCCAGCAGTTTAATCGGGGGTCCCTCCTACGAGCAGTACTTC.

The chain couples TRBV11-2 to TRBJ2-6; TRBD2 might be the D (5 bases). With 5 bases removed from V and 0 bases from J, the gap between germline ends came to 8 bases. Looked up from germline, CDR1 is SGHAT and CDR2 is FQNNGV. The length of the CDR3 is 15 residues. CDR3 sequence: CASSPAGSGANVLTF. The CDR3 coding sequence is TGTGCCAGCAGCCCGGCGGGCTCTGGGGCCAACGTCCTGACTTTC.